The rows below give T cell receptor beta chains drawn from one sample of a study of a mutant IDH1 vaccine in newly diagnosed glioma. The table came from immunoSEQ multiplex PCR; TCRdb's copy has only in-frame clones and leaves some out. The data hold around 60,000 clones, with approximately 84% observed a single time. Antigens for these TCRs are unknown. This sample comprised PBMCs, obtained from a glioma patient whose treatment included an IDH1 peptide vaccine. The receptors were gathered from a woman between 50 and 59 years old with glioma. Both conserved end residues are part of each CDR3. Each record gives: V gene, D gene, J gene, clone size, CDR3 DNA, CDR3 protein. The D gene is left open where the match is weak. Clone sizes are given selectively: once, few, many, or a class where the clone is expanded.

v_gene: TRBV28
d_gene: TRBD1
j_gene: TRBJ1-5
abundance: .
CDR3nt: TGTGCCAGCAGTTTATGGTCCGGGACAGCTAATCAGCCCCAGCATTTT
CDR3aa: CASSLWSGTANQPQHF

v_gene: TRBV6-1
d_gene: .
j_gene: TRBJ1-1
abundance: .
CDR3nt: TGTGCCAGCCACCACAGGAATCTTAACACTGAAGCTTTCTTT
CDR3aa: CASHHRNLNTEAFF

v_gene: TRBV10-3
d_gene: .
j_gene: TRBJ1-6
abundance: .
CDR3nt: TGTGCCATCAGTGAAAAGGACACCAATAATTCACCCCTCCACTTT
CDR3aa: CAISEKDTNNSPLHF

v_gene: TRBV7-3
d_gene: .
j_gene: TRBJ1-5
abundance: .
CDR3nt: TGTGCCAGCACCTTCGGTTGGCCCCAGCATTTT
CDR3aa: CASTFGWPQHF

v_gene: TRBV9
d_gene: TRBD2
j_gene: TRBJ2-7
abundance: .
CDR3nt: TGTGCCAGCAGCCCCGGGACTAGCGGTTCCTACGAGCAGTACTTC
CDR3aa: CASSPGTSGSYEQYF

v_gene: TRBV21-1
d_gene: .
j_gene: TRBJ1-1
abundance: .
CDR3nt: TGTGCCAGCAGCAGGGGGGGAAACACTGAAGCTTTCTTT
CDR3aa: CASSRGGNTEAFF

v_gene: TRBV2
d_gene: TRBD2
j_gene: TRBJ2-2
abundance: .
CDR3nt: TGTGCCAGCAACGGACTAGCGGCGAACACCGGGGAGCTGTTTTTT
CDR3aa: CASNGLAANTGELFF

v_gene: TRBV11-3
d_gene: .
j_gene: TRBJ2-7
abundance: .
CDR3nt: TGTGCCACCACAAGGGGATCAACCTACGAGCAGTACTTC
CDR3aa: CATTRGSTYEQYF

v_gene: TRBV5-8
d_gene: .
j_gene: TRBJ1-2
abundance: .
CDR3nt: TGTGCCAGCAGCTTGGGGCAACGGGGAAGGTATGGCTACACCTTC
CDR3aa: CASSLGQRGRYGYTF

v_gene: TRBV30
d_gene: TRBD1
j_gene: TRBJ1-1
abundance: .
CDR3nt: TGTGCCTGTCAACCCGACAGGGGGCCGGCTTTCTTT
CDR3aa: CACQPDRGPAFF

v_gene: TRBV5-1
d_gene: .
j_gene: TRBJ2-5
abundance: once
CDR3nt: TGCGCCAGCAGCTTGGAGGGGTTTGGGCGGGGCCAAGAGACCCAGTACTTC
CDR3aa: CASSLEGFGRGQETQYF

v_gene: TRBV5-4
d_gene: .
j_gene: TRBJ2-3
abundance: .
CDR3nt: TGTGCCAGCAGCGCGGGGAGGGATACGCAGTATTTT
CDR3aa: CASSAGRDTQYF

v_gene: TRBV9
d_gene: TRBD2
j_gene: TRBJ2-1
abundance: .
CDR3nt: TGTGCCAGCAGCGTAGGGGAACTAGCGGGGGGCCCGTATACCAATGAGCAGTTCTTC
CDR3aa: CASSVGELAGGPYTNEQFF

v_gene: TRBV28
d_gene: .
j_gene: TRBJ1-1
abundance: .
CDR3nt: TGTGCCAGCAGACGACAGTCGAACACTGAAGCTTTCTTT
CDR3aa: CASRRQSNTEAFF

v_gene: TRBV7-2
d_gene: .
j_gene: TRBJ2-7
abundance: .
CDR3nt: TGTGCCAGCGGGTCGGGGTCCTACGAGCAGTACTTC
CDR3aa: CASGSGSYEQYF

v_gene: TRBV7-7
d_gene: TRBD2
j_gene: TRBJ2-2
abundance: .
CDR3nt: TGTGCCAGCAGCGACCTTTTGGCGGGGGGGCCCGGGGAGCTGTTTTTT
CDR3aa: CASSDLLAGGPGELFF

v_gene: TRBV19
d_gene: TRBD1
j_gene: TRBJ1-4
abundance: .
CDR3nt: TGTGCCAGTAGTACGGGCAGACCGGGACAGAATGAAAAACTGTTTTTT
CDR3aa: CASSTGRPGQNEKLFF

v_gene: TRBV30
d_gene: .
j_gene: TRBJ1-2
abundance: once
CDR3nt: TGTGCCTGGGTGAAAGGGGGAGCGGCGGTCGGCTACACCTTC
CDR3aa: CAWVKGGAAVGYTF

v_gene: TRBV5-1
d_gene: TRBD2
j_gene: TRBJ2-5
abundance: .
CDR3nt: TGCGCCACCCGGGGGGACGGTATCAGCGGAGAGACCCAGTACTTC
CDR3aa: CATRGDGISGETQYF

v_gene: TRBV30
d_gene: .
j_gene: TRBJ2-6
abundance: .
CDR3nt: TGTGCCTGGAGACTAGGAGGCTTCCTATCTTCTGGGGCCAACGTCCTGACTTTC
CDR3aa: CAWRLGGFLSSGANVLTF

v_gene: TRBV5-1
d_gene: TRBD1
j_gene: TRBJ1-5
abundance: few
CDR3nt: TGCGCCAGCAGTTTGACAGGGGGCGCGAGGGCTCCCCAGCATTTT
CDR3aa: CASSLTGGARAPQHF

v_gene: TRBV11-3
d_gene: .
j_gene: TRBJ2-7
abundance: .
CDR3nt: TGTGCCAGCCCGGTGTGGCCCTCGTCTATGAAAAACTCCTACGAGCAGTACTTC
CDR3aa: CASPVWPSSMKNSYEQYF

v_gene: TRBV9
d_gene: .
j_gene: TRBJ1-1
abundance: .
CDR3nt: TGTGCCAGCAGCGCGGGGCCCGGGGGGTCCACTGAAGCTTTCTTT
CDR3aa: CASSAGPGGSTEAFF

v_gene: TRBV5-6
d_gene: TRBD2
j_gene: TRBJ2-5
abundance: .
CDR3nt: TGTGCCAGCAGCTCCGGGACTAGCGGGGGCCGGGGGGAGACCCAGTACTTC
CDR3aa: CASSSGTSGGRGETQYF

v_gene: TRBV30
d_gene: .
j_gene: TRBJ2-5
abundance: .
CDR3nt: TGTGCCTGGGGGCCACCGGAGACCCAGTACTTC
CDR3aa: CAWGPPETQYF

v_gene: TRBV4-2
d_gene: .
j_gene: TRBJ2-3
abundance: .
CDR3nt: TGTGCCAGCAGCCAAGGAGAAGGCCGCGTGACTAGGAGGGGTTCAGATACGCAGTATTTT
CDR3aa: CASSQGEGRVTRRGSDTQYF

v_gene: TRBV6-1
d_gene: .
j_gene: TRBJ2-3
abundance: .
CDR3nt: TGTGCCAGCAGTGCACTCAAGGCGGGGACCTACACAGATACGCAGTATTTT
CDR3aa: CASSALKAGTYTDTQYF